This T cell receptor (beta chain) is from a study of blood T cell repertoires in COVID-19. Study in general: The United States, Italy and Spain provided the acute and convalescent COVID-19 samples. Nucleic acid was either cDNA or gDNA, and it came from T cells, B-cell-depleted T cells, or PBMCs.

V was pared by 6 bases and J by 4 bases, with 0 bases of the junction left unmatched. The CDR3 totals 13 residues. In germline, CDR1 is SGHAT, CDR2 FQDESV (reference sequence). Original handling: Using reference gene primer amplification, nucleated cell counts were estimated. Clones were read by immunoSEQ multiplex PCR, and TCRdb kept only the in-frame ones, dropping some. V and J calls and clone size come straight from that table; D and trimming were deduced from the DNA. This sample has about 230,000 clones, with 86% found just once. The sequencing input was PBMCs or T cells enriched from blood (not recorded which). This sequence originates from a man aged 18 to 29 who had recovered from COVID-19. V usage is TRBV11-1 and J usage is TRBJ2-7, with 13 bases fitting TRBD2. In DNA, the CDR3 is TGTGCCAGCAGGGGACTAGCGGGGTACGAGCAGTACTTC. Translating gives CASRGLAGYEQYF.